This TCR beta chain was identified in a study of T-cell reconstitution after alpha-beta-depleted transplantation in children. There are 16 residues in the CDR3. Deletions cut 4 bases from V and 0 bases from J, with 12 bases between. Per the germline V gene, CDR1 is LGHNA and CDR2 is YSLEER. Library preparation (for TCRbeta) was performed with unique molecular identifiers. TCRdb fed the PCR reads into MiXCR, producing one record per CDR3 protein. The sample has about 480,000 distinct CDR3 sequences; 9.5% to 15% are singletons. The chain carries TRBV4-3 and TRBJ2-2; no reliable D call. This TCR was sampled from a human donor who donated a stem cell graft to a child with combined immunodeficiency. The specimen comprised PBMCs from the stem cell graft donor, sampled from the stem cell graft. CDR3 in amino acids: CASSRDVAANTGELFF. The CDR3 DNA follows: TGCGCCAGCAGCCGTGATGTTGCGGCGAACACCGGGGAGCTGTTTTTT.